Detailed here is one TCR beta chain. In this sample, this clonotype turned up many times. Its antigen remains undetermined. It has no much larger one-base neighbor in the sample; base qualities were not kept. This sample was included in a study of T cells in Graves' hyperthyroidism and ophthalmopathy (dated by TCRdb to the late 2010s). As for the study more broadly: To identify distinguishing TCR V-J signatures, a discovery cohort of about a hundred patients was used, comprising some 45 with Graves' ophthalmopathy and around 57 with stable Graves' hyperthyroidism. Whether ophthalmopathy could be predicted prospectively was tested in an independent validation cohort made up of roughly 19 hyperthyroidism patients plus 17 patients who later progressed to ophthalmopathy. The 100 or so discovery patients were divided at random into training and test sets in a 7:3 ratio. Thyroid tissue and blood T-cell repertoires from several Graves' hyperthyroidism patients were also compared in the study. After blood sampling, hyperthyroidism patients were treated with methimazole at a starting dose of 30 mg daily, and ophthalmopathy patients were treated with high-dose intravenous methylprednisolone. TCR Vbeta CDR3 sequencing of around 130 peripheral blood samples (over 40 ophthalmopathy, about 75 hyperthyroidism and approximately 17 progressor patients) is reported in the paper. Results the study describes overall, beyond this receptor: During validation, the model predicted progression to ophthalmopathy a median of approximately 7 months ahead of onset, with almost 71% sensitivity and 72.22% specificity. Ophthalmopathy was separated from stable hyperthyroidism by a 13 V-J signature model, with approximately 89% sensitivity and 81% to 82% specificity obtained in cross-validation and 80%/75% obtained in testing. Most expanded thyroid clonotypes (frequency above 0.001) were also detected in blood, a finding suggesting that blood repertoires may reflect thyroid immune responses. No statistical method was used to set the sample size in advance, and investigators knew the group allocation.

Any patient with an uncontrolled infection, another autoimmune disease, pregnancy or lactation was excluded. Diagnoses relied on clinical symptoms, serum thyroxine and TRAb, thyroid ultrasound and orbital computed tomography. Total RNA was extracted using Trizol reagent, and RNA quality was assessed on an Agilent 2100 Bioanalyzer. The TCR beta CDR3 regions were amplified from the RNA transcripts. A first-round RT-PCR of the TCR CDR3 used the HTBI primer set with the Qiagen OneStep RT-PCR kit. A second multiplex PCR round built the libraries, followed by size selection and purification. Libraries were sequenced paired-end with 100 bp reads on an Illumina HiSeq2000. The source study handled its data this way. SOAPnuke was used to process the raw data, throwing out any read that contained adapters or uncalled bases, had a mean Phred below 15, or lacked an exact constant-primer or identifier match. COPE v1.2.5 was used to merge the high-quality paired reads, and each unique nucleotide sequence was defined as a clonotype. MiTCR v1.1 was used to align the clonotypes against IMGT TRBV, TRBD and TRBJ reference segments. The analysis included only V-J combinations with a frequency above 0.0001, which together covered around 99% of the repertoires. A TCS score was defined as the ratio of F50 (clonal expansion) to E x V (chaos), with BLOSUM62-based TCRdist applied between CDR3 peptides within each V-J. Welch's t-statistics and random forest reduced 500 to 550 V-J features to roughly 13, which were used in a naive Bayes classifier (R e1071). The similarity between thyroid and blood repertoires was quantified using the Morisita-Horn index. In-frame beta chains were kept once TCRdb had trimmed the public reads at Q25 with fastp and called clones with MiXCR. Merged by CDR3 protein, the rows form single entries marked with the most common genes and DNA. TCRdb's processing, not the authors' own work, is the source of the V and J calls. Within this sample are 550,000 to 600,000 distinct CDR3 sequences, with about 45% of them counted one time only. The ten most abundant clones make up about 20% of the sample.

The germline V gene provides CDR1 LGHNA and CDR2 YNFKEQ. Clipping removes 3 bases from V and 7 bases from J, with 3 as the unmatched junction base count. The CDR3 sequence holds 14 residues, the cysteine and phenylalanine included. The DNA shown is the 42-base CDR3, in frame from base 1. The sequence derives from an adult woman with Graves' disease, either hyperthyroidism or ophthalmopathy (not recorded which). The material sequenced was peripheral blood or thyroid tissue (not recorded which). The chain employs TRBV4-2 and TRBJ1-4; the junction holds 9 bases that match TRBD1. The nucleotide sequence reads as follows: TGTGCCAGCAGCCAGAGGACAGGGGTTGAAAAACTGTTTTTT. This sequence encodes CASSQRTGVEKLFF.